This T cell receptor beta chain was retrieved from a study of T-cell reconstitution after alpha-beta-depleted transplantation in children. The sample holds many counts of this clonotype. What it binds is not known. Unique molecular identifiers were incorporated during preparation of the TCRbeta library. TCRdb reprocessed the PCR reads via MiXCR and lists one record per CDR3 protein. This table has about 280,000 distinct CDR3 sequences, 11% appearing once. General study results and limits: The main origin of T-cell counts and diversity one year after transplant was newly produced T cells.

Germline lookup yields CDR1 MNHNS and CDR2 SASEGT. CDR3 length: 17 amino acids. The J segment lost 0 bases and the V segment lost 3 bases, leaving 9 bases of the junction unmatched. The receptor comes from a male patient aged 2-15 years who had a stem cell transplant for chronic granulomatous disease, so the T cells may come from the graft donor. This chain joins TRBV6-1 and TRBJ2-3, with 7 bases lining up with TRBD1. The sequencing used peripheral blood, collected 180 days after TCRalphabeta/CD19-depleted stem cell transplant. Here the CDR3 reads CASSDYPGQSSTDTQYF. The CDR3 coding sequence is TGTGCCAGCAGTGACTACCCGGGACAGTCGAGCACAGATACGCAGTATTTT.